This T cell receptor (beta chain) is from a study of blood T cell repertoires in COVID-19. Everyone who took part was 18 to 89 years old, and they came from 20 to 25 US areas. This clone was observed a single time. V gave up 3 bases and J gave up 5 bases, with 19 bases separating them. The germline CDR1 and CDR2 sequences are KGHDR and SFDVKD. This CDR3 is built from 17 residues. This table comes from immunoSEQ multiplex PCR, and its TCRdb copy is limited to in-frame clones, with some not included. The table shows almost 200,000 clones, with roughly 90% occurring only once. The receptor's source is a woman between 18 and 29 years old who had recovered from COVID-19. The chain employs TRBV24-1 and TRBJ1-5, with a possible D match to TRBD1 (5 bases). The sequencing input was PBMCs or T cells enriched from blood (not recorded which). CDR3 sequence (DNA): TGTGCCACCAGTGATGGGGGGATGCAGCCACTAGATCAGCCCCAGCATTTT. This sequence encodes CATSDGGMQPLDQPQHF.